This TCR beta chain was sequenced in a study of shared clonotypes between healthy human individuals. Study findings and constraints: Relative to memory subsets, naive subsets generally showed larger estimated richness. Inspection by rarefaction showed sorted-subset sequencing to be incomplete despite large depth. Enrolling few donors narrowed the genetic and exposure-history diversity that was represented.

Naive CD8 isolation took CD45RO-negative cells positively selected for CCR7 and excluded terminally differentiated effector memory CD45RA+ cells. As regards this clone: Its antigen is not known.

With V trimmed by 4 bases and J by 0 bases, 11 bases remained unmatched. The CDR3 is 17 amino acids. In germline, CDR1 is SGHRS, CDR2 YFSETQ. The assay was immunoSEQ multiplex PCR, and TCRdb's table has in-frame clones only and misses some. The data hold around 1,900,000 clones, with just over 90% observed a single time. The genes are TRBV5-1 and TRBJ2-7; 9 nucleotides agree with TRBD1. The receptor's source is a man between 18 and 35 years old in good health. Some clones in this sample may be carry-over from other donors' samples. Sequencing was performed on naive CD8+ T cells from PBMCs. The DNA for the CDR3 is TGCGCCAGCAGCGTCTGGACAGGGGACTTTCACTCCTACGAGCAGTACTTC. Amino acids: CASSVWTGDFHSYEQYF.